The T cell receptor (beta chain) under discussion was sequenced for a study of CD8 T cells in Susac syndrome (dated by TCRdb to the late 2010s). Context from the whole study: Repertoire sequencing was used to test whether CD8+ T cell activation and differentiation in Susac syndrome was antigen driven. CD8+ T cell repertoire clonality was compared between some 12 healthy donors, around 14 Susac syndrome patients and around 15 multiple sclerosis patients. What the work shows at the level of the full study, not this receptor alone: The number of individuals in the TCR sequencing and HLA analysis was acknowledged as relatively small.

High-throughput TCR beta sequencing profiled peripheral blood CD8+ and CD4+ T cells from healthy donors, Susac syndrome patients and multiple sclerosis patients. Multiple sclerosis controls were treatment-naive patients with stable or active relapsing-remitting disease fulfilling revised McDonald criteria. Bulk CD8+ and CD4+ T cells were purified by magnetic negative isolation, while CD8+ TEMRA cells were enriched using FACS. Blood was collected in EDTA tubes and processed within 24 hours, with PBMCs isolated through density gradient centrifugation. PBMCs intended for TCR sequencing were cryopreserved in liquid nitrogen and thawed later in a water bath at 37 degrees C. The sorted or isolated CD4+, CD8+ and CD8+ TEMRA cells had a purity of 90% or higher. RNA was extracted using the RNeasy kit, and roughly 0.45 to 1 microgram was reverse transcribed with random hexamers. The immunoSEQ multiplex PCR assay, covering 54 Vbeta and 13 Jbeta segments, was used to amplify TCR beta CDR3 regions. PCR amplification bias was corrected by using a synthetic template baseline for primer optimization and computational correction. As for how the authors treated the data: Only productive sequences were kept, with reads annotated to V, D and J genes according to IMGT and analyzed in immunoSEQ Analyzer. Clonality was calculated as one minus the Shannon entropy normalized by log2 of the number of productive unique sequences. For each patient and control, public and private clones were evaluated within the 100 most prevalent clones. A clone was defined as Susac-specific if it was absent from the healthy and MS cohorts, from some 1,100 published viral clones and from other ImmuneACCESS disease sequences. The public reads were run again by TCRdb, first through fastp at Q25 and then through MiXCR, and only productive beta chains were kept. Every distinct CDR3 protein forms one entry, paired with its most common genes and DNA. TCRdb's processing, not the authors' own work, is the source of the V and J calls. Within this sample are about 180,000 distinct CDR3 sequences, with approximately 95% of them counted one time only. The ten largest clonotypes hold 0.16% of the sample.

This clonotype was counted once. What antigen it recognizes has not been identified. No clone much larger than this one lies a single base away; base qualities are absent. A single read makes a weak case. The receptor comes from a human donor with multiple sclerosis. The specimen was CD8+ T cells from PBMCs.

The sequence in DNA is TGTGCCAGCAGCTCCGGTCCGACTAGGACAAAGTTCAATGAGCAGTTCTTC. Its translation reads: CASSSGPTRTKFNEQFF. This sequence uses TRBV7-8 and TRBJ2-1; TRBD2 might be the D gene, on 6 matching bases. Looking up the germline V gene yields CDR1 SGHVS and CDR2 FQNEAQ. V is clipped by 4 bases and J by 6 bases, and the sequence between their germline boundaries is 22 bases long. From its cysteine to its phenylalanine, the CDR3 spans 17 amino acids. Only the CDR3 part of the read is kept: 51 bases, read in frame from the first base.